This T cell receptor beta chain was identified in a study of a mutant IDH1 vaccine in newly diagnosed glioma. General observations from the study: A vaccine-induced immune response developed in more than 85% of the patients.

In regard to this clone: Antigen unknown.

Using immunoSEQ multiplex PCR, the repertoire was profiled, and TCRdb retains in-frame clones only, with some absent. The repertoire holds about 66,000 clones, with about 86% as singletons. As for time point: baseline, week 1 (first vaccination visit). Indicated treatment: pre-vaccination baseline after standard-of-care therapy. V lost 5 bases, J lost 8 bases, and 15 bases lay in between. Germline V lookup: CDR1 MNHEY, CDR2 SMNVEV (reference sequence). The CDR3 is 14 amino acids. This receptor was identified in a man younger than 40 with glioma. The sample consisted of PBMCs, taken from a glioma patient treated with radiotherapy, temozolomide or both. The chain is built from TRBV27 and TRBJ1-4; TRBD1 is a possible D gene (5 bases). The CDR3 coding sequence is TGTGCCAGCAGTCCGACCCGAAGGGGCGAAAAACTGTTTTTT. Protein: CASSPTRRGEKLFF.